Below, one T cell receptor (beta chain) is given with its context. This clone was seen a few times. It lacks a known antigen. No per-base quality is available; no much larger clone lies one base away. This record belongs to a study of blood T cell repertoires in COVID-19 (dated by TCRdb to about 2020). At the level of the whole study: The collaborator samples originated in the United States, Italy and Spain and spanned the acute and convalescent phases of COVID-19. The material from the prospective study consisted of cDNA or gDNA derived from T cells, B-cell-depleted T cells, or PBMCs. Subjects who had been exposed to COVID-19, were actively infected with it, or had recovered from it provided the deeply sampled blood TCRbeta repertoires that made up the dataset. A freely available public database, intended as a resource for researchers studying the immune response to SARS-CoV-2, is where the repertoires were released. Samples came from the ongoing ImmuneRACE study (first 160 participants) plus 1,254 subjects from 6 global collaborators. A de-identified subject ID, COVID-19 status, age in years and sex were almost always included in the sample metadata. HLA class I and class II types, where available, came from metadata supplied by the sample provider rather than from assay-based typing. The full study reports these points: The quantity of clinical and demographic metadata differed by source and by participant and was supplied without curation.

The collaborating institutions used their own protocols to collect whole blood in K2EDTA tubes. For TCRbeta analysis, collaborator samples were shipped as frozen whole blood, as isolated PBMCs, or as DNA extracted from either sample type. The CDR3 covers 14 residues, taking in both the cysteine and the phenylalanine. Kept here is only the CDR3 DNA, which spans 42 bases and is read in frame from base 1. CDR1 SNHLY and CDR2 FYNNEI are derived from the germline V gene. V is shortened by 5 bases, J by 3 bases, and the region joining them spans 12 bases. The immunoSEQ Assay, a bias-controlled multiplex PCR, was used to amplify TCRbeta CDR3 regions from genomic DNA. Under the source paper's analysis protocol: The number of nucleated cells in each sample was estimated by amplification of reference gene primers within the assay. To quantify the absolute abundance of each unique TCRbeta CDR3 rearrangement, sequence reads were collapsed and filtered. Productive Simpson clonality was computed per sample as the square root of Simpson's diversity index over productive rearrangements. This is the immuneACCESS table as TCRdb keeps it, with only in-frame sequences that have V and J called. A part of the clones is gone; compared with another copy, unresolved V genes explain less than half, and the rest is unexplained. V and J calls plus clone size are reproduced from that table; the DNA served to infer D and trimming. For this sample the table gives about 150,000 clones, of which 85% to 90% were detected only once. Of the sample, over 12% falls within the top ten clones.

The V and J genes are TRBV2 and TRBJ2-3; the D gene lacks a confident call. The sequencing input was peripheral blood. The sequence was collected from a woman aged 40-49 years with acute or convalescent COVID-19. The CDR3 corresponds to CASSSVQSTDTQYF. The DNA sequence is TGTGCCAGCAGTTCAGTACAGTCGACAGATACGCAGTATTTT. The variable domain in full, with residues beyond the CDR3 obtained from the reference TRBV2 and TRBJ2-3 genes, is EPEVTQTPSHQVTQMGQEVILRCVPISNHLYFYWYRQILGQKVEFLVSFYNNEISEKSEIFDDQFSVERPDGSNFTLKIRSTKLEDSAMYFCASSSVQSTDTQYFGPGTRLTVL.